A selection of T cell receptor beta chains follows, all from one sample in a study of beta chain features in type 1 diabetes. Assay used: immunoSEQ multiplex PCR; TCRdb lists only in-frame clones, some missing. Of 400,000 to 450,000 clones detected, approximately 13% appear once; the ten largest clones hold about 0.034%. The specimen sequenced was naive CD4+ T cells from blood. The origin of the receptors is a man aged 25 to 40 in good health. CDR3s include the opening cysteine and the closing phenylalanine or tryptophan. The D gene is left open where the match is weak. A row's size may be missing; if present it is once, few, many or a size class.

DNA	CDR3	J	D	size	V
TGTGCCAGCAGTCTCCCCAACGAAAGGGGCGTTCAGCCCCAGCATTTT	CASSLPNERGVQPQHF	TRBJ1-5	NA	NA	TRBV25-1
TGCAGCTCGAAATCTAGCGGAGCCTACAATGAGCAGTTCTTC	CSSKSSGAYNEQFF	TRBJ2-1	TRBD2	many	TRBV29-1
TGTGCCAGCAGCTCCCGAAGGAGCACAGATACGCAGTATTTT	CASSSRRSTDTQYF	TRBJ2-3	NA	NA	TRBV7-2
TGTGCCAGCAGTGAAGCTTCTAGGGGCCTATACTTC	CASSEASRGLYF	TRBJ2-4	NA	NA	TRBV2
TGCGCCAGCAGCCAAGATCGGCTAGCGGGAGCGGTTGAGCAGTTCTTC	CASSQDRLAGAVEQFF	TRBJ2-1	TRBD2	NA	TRBV4-3
TGTGCCAGCAGCTTAGAGGGGACAGGGCCCGCGGGGCAGCCCCAGCATTTT	CASSLEGTGPAGQPQHF	TRBJ1-5	TRBD1	NA	TRBV7-2
TGCAGCGTCTGGGACAGTTTGAACACTGAAGCTTTCTTT	CSVWDSLNTEAFF	TRBJ1-1	TRBD1	NA	TRBV29-1
TGTGCCAGCAGCGTAGACGGGAGCCGCACAGATACGCAGTATTTT	CASSVDGSRTDTQYF	TRBJ2-3	NA	NA	TRBV9
TGTGCCAGCAGCCCCGACAGGAGACAGTTCTTC	CASSPDRRQFF	TRBJ2-1	NA	few	TRBV7-2
TGCGCCAGCAGCTTGGTTGCTAGCATGCATGAGCAGTTCTTC	CASSLVASMHEQFF	TRBJ2-1	NA	NA	TRBV5-1
TGCAGCGTTGAAAATCTGGGTCTTTGGGCTGCCACCTACAATGAGCAGTTCTTC	CSVENLGLWAATYNEQFF	TRBJ2-1	NA	few	TRBV29-1
TGTGCCAGCAGCTTAGCGGGAGCCAGAGAGACCCAGTACTTC	CASSLAGARETQYF	TRBJ2-5	NA	NA	TRBV11-2
TGTGCCAGTAGTATAGCGGACAGGGGAACCGGGGAGCTGTTTTTT	CASSIADRGTGELFF	TRBJ2-2	TRBD1	few	TRBV19
TGCAGCCTTGAGGACAGGGACTATGGCTACACCTTC	CSLEDRDYGYTF	TRBJ1-2	TRBD1	NA	TRBV29-1
TGTGCCAGCAGCACAGGGTCAGCCTATGGCTACACCTTC	CASSTGSAYGYTF	TRBJ1-2	NA	few	TRBV7-2
TGTGCCAGCAGCCGTGGACAGGGGGCGCCTGGGGCCAACGTCCTGACTTTC	CASSRGQGAPGANVLTF	TRBJ2-6	TRBD1	few	TRBV5-4
TGTGCCAGCAACCTACTAGCGGGGGACAATGAGCAGTTCTTC	CASNLLAGDNEQFF	TRBJ2-1	TRBD2	few	TRBV2
TGCGCCAGCAGCCACCAACTGGTGACAGGGACGAATGAGCAGTTCTTC	CASSHQLVTGTNEQFF	TRBJ2-1	TRBD1	NA	TRBV4-1
TGCGCCAGCAGCCAATCGTCTAGGATCGGGACCCAGTACTTC	CASSQSSRIGTQYF	TRBJ2-5	NA	few	TRBV4-3
TGTGCCTGGAGGGGGACAGGGGGCACGGGCTTAGCTAAAAACATTCAGTACTTC	CAWRGTGGTGLAKNIQYF	TRBJ2-4	TRBD1	NA	TRBV30
TGCGCCAGCAGCTTGGAGCGCGGCACAGATACGCAGTATTTT	CASSLERGTDTQYF	TRBJ2-3	NA	few	TRBV5-1
TGTGCCAGCAGCGTTTCCGGGGGGAACACCGGGGAGCTGTTTTTT	CASSVSGGNTGELFF	TRBJ2-2	NA	NA	TRBV9
TGTGCCAGCAGCCAAAGGTGGGGACGATTAACTCAAGAGACCCAGTACTTC	CASSQRWGRLTQETQYF	TRBJ2-5	NA	NA	TRBV4-2
TGTGCCAGCTCACCGATCCAAGAGACCCAGTACTTC	CASSPIQETQYF	TRBJ2-5	NA	few	TRBV18
TGTGCCAGCTCACCTCGATCGACTCCCACAGATACGCAGTATTTT	CASSPRSTPTDTQYF	TRBJ2-3	NA	NA	TRBV18
TGTGCCAGCAGCTTGATCGGACAGGGGGAATACAATGAGCAGTTCTTC	CASSLIGQGEYNEQFF	TRBJ2-1	TRBD1	NA	TRBV5-6
TGTGCCATCAGTGTGGGAAATGAGCAGTTCTTC	CAISVGNEQFF	TRBJ2-1	NA	few	TRBV10-3
TGTGCCAGTATGAGATACCAAGAGACCCAGTACTTC	CASMRYQETQYF	TRBJ2-5	NA	few	TRBV19
TGCGCCAGCAGCCCCCAACAGGGCGGAGACACTGAAGCTTTCTTT	CASSPQQGGDTEAFF	TRBJ1-1	NA	few	TRBV5-1
TGTGCCAGCAGTGAACAGCGGAGCACAGATACGCAGTATTTT	CASSEQRSTDTQYF	TRBJ2-3	NA	NA	TRBV2
TGTGCCAGCAGCCAAGGAGTTGAGACCCAGTACTTC	CASSQGVETQYF	TRBJ2-5	NA	few	TRBV14
TGTGCCTGGAGTGTAAATCCGGGAGAGACCCAGTACTTC	CAWSVNPGETQYF	TRBJ2-5	NA	few	TRBV30
TGTGCCAGCAGCCCGGGTCCTGCCCCCCTCATCGAGCAGTACTTC	CASSPGPAPLIEQYF	TRBJ2-7	NA	NA	TRBV5-4
TGTGCCTGGAGCGCAAACCGCAGACAGGCGCCCACCTTC	CAWSANRRQAPTF	TRBJ1-2	NA	NA	TRBV30
TGCAGCGTTGATCAAATGCGGGAGCGGGTAAGGTCCTACAATGAGCAGTTCTTC	CSVDQMRERVRSYNEQFF	TRBJ2-1	TRBD2	few	TRBV29-1
TGTGCCAGCAGCCCCCGCAGGCTGAACACCGGGGAGCTGTTTTTT	CASSPRRLNTGELFF	TRBJ2-2	NA	NA	TRBV9
TGTGCCAGCAGCCAACTACAGGGGGAGGATGGCTACACCTTC	CASSQLQGEDGYTF	TRBJ1-2	TRBD1	NA	TRBV4-2